These 30 T cell receptor beta chains were sequenced from one sample in a study of cytomegalovirus exposure and HLA in healthy donors. Both 60 Vbeta primers and 13 Jbeta primers went into the PCR. Data came from immunoSEQ multiplex PCR; TCRdb stores just in-frame clones and leaves some out. The sample carries roughly 98,000 clones, approximately 74% recorded once. The sample comprised PBMCs. The source is a female donor in good health and CMV-seropositive.

The chain links TRBV29-1 to TRBJ1-2, with a possible D match to TRBD1 (5 bases). The CDR3 extends over 12 amino acids. From germline, CDR1 is SQVTM and CDR2 ANQGSEA. V was clipped by 2 bases and J by 7 bases, with 11 bases between them. The CDR3 reads CSVETRVGGYTF. The CDR3 coding sequence is TGCAGCGTTGAAACCAGGGTGGGTGGCTACACCTTC. The full variable domain, with the rest looked up from reference TRBV29-1 and TRBJ1-2, is SAVISQKPSRDICQRGTSLTIQCQVDSQVTMMFWYRQQPGQSLTLIATANQGSEATYESGFVIDKFPISRPNLTFSTLTVSNMSPEDSSIYLCSVETRVGGYTFGSGTRLTVV.

This clone was found a few times. V and J are TRBV7-4 and TRBJ1-1, with 8 bases lining up with TRBD1. V lost 0 bases to trimming and J lost 5 bases; unmatched junction nucleotides: 11. This CDR3 is 17 amino acids long. Germline V gene sequence: CDR1 SGHVT, CDR2 SQSDAQ. CDR3 region: CASSLANRGYKRTEAFF. CDR3 sequence (DNA): TGTGCCAGCAGCTTAGCGAACAGGGGGTATAAGAGGACTGAAGCTTTCTTT.

The CDR3 DNA reads TGTGCCAGCTCACGGGGTCTAGAAAGGGAGTCCTACGAGCAGTACTTC. It translates to CASSRGLERESYEQYF. The chain carries TRBV18 and TRBJ2-7; TRBD2 is a possible D gene (5 bases). Germline V CDR1 and CDR2: KGHSH, LQKENI. V lost 4 bases and J 1 base, leaving 17 bases between the germline ends. The CDR3 is 16 residues long.

V and J are TRBV27 and TRBJ2-5; D uncertain. This CDR3 comprises 11 residues. V dropped 5 bases and J dropped 3 bases, with 4 bases sitting between them. Germline CDR1 is MNHEY and CDR2 is SMNVEV (reference sequence). The CDR3 is CASSEEETQYF. CDR3 coding DNA: TGTGCCAGCAGTGAGGAAGAGACCCAGTACTTC.

The genes are TRBV9 and TRBJ1-2; 9 bases agree with TRBD1. V lost 3 bases and J lost 6; bases outside the gene matches: 3. The CDR3 contains 13 residues. From germline, CDR1 is SGDLS and CDR2 YYNGEE. The CDR3 spells CASSANRGHGYTF. The DNA of the CDR3 is TGTGCCAGCAGCGCAAACAGGGGGCATGGCTACACCTTC.

This sequence joins TRBV11-2 and TRBJ1-6; no definite D call. The CDR3 extends over 17 amino acids. V dropped 4 bases and J dropped 6 bases, with 19 bases sitting between them. Germline CDR1 SGHAT, CDR2 FQNNGV. The CDR3 spells CASSYPPDFPFNSPLHF. DNA for the CDR3: TGTGCCAGCAGCTATCCCCCGGACTTCCCGTTTAATTCACCCCTCCACTTT.

The chain joins TRBV7-2 to TRBJ2-2; weak D call: TRBD2 (5 bases). Germline V gene lookup returns CDR1 SGHTA and CDR2 FQGNSA. The CDR3 consists of 13 residues. V was shortened by 1 base and J by 7 bases, with 7 bases between the two germline ends. Here the CDR3 reads CASSLVAGGELFF. The CDR3 DNA reads TGTGCCAGCAGCTTAGTGGCGGGCGGGGAGCTGTTTTTT.

The gene calls are TRBV29-1 and TRBJ2-7; 8 nucleotides agree with TRBD2. V shed 4 bases and J 7 bases; nucleotides not matched to a gene: 6. The CDR3 runs 12 residues. Looked up from germline, CDR1 is SQVTM and CDR2 is ANQGSEA. This CDR3 reads CSVGAGAREQYF. CDR3 nucleotide sequence: TGCAGCGTTGGAGCGGGAGCTCGAGAGCAGTACTTC.

V is TRBV19 and J is TRBJ2-7, with TRBD2 identical over 7 bases. With 4 bases clipped from V and 3 bases from J, the junction kept 0 bases outside the gene matches. CDR1 is LNHDA, CDR2 SQIVND, per germline (reference sequence). The CDR3 is 12 residues long. The CDR3 nucleotides read TGTGCCAGTAGTACTAGCGGCTACGAGCAGTACTTC. Amino acid sequence: CASSTSGYEQYF.

V usage is TRBV2 and J usage is TRBJ1-1; TRBD1 might be the D (5 bases). This CDR3 comprises 14 residues. Germline CDR1 is SNHLY and CDR2 is FYNNEI. Trimming cost V 5 bases and J 0 bases, with 10 bases left between them. The CDR3 DNA reads TGTGCCAGCAGTCTGACAGAATTGAACACTGAAGCTTTCTTT. Its protein product is CASSLTELNTEAFF.

The J gene is TRBJ1-2, the V gene TRBV2; D remains unclear. The CDR3 length is 12 residues. Trimming removed 4 bases at V and 5 bases at J, with 8 bases between. Germline CDR1 reads SNHLY; CDR2 reads FYNNEI. CDR3 sequence reads: CASSVSGYGYTF. The CDR3 nucleotides are TGTGCCAGCAGTGTATCGGGTTATGGCTACACCTTC.

This clone was seen a few times. The V gene is TRBV2, the J gene TRBJ2-2; 8 bases are shared with TRBD2. Germline CDR1 is SNHLY and CDR2 is FYNNEI. CDR3 length: 16 amino acids. V lost 1 base and J lost 5; bases outside the gene matches: 6. The CDR3 coding sequence is TGTGCCAGCAGTGAAGAGGTACTAGCGGCTACCGGGGAGCTGTTTTTT. Its protein is CASSEEVLAATGELFF.

The rearrangement links TRBV4-1 to TRBJ2-5; D uncertain. Germline CDR1 is MGHRA and CDR2 is YSYEKL. V lost 0 bases to trimming and J lost 6 bases, with 5 bases between them. CDR3 size: 12 residues. The CDR3, as DNA: TGCGCCAGCAGCCAAGAGAAGCAGACCCAGTACTTC. Translation gives CASSQEKQTQYF.

J is TRBJ2-3 and V is TRBV11-1, with 7 positions matching TRBD2. Germline lookup yields CDR1 SGHAT and CDR2 FQDESV (reference sequence). The CDR3 is made up of 15 amino acids. Trimming took 5 bases from V and 0 from J; bases not matched to a gene: 5. In DNA form, the CDR3 reads TGTGCCAGCAGCCTACTAGCGTCTAGCACAGATACGCAGTATTTT. Translated: CASSLLASSTDTQYF.

The rearrangement joins TRBV4-3 to TRBJ2-2; 9 nucleotides align to TRBD2. V lost 3 bases, J lost 1 base, and 3 bases stayed unmatched. Per the germline V gene, CDR1 is LGHNA and CDR2 is YSLEER. This CDR3 is built from 16 residues. CDR3 amino acids: CASSQRRGGNTGELFF. CDR3 nucleotides: TGCGCCAGCAGCCAGCGGCGGGGGGGGAACACCGGGGAGCTGTTTTTT.

The V call is TRBV5-4, the J call TRBJ2-7; 9 nucleotides line up with TRBD1. After removal of 4 bases from V and 4 bases from J, the junction contained 12 bases not matched to a gene. CDR1 is SGHNT, CDR2 YYREEE, per germline (reference sequence). The CDR3 spans 16 residues. The CDR3 spells CASSLTSGQGAYEQYF. DNA for the CDR3: TGTGCCAGCAGCCTGACCTCGGGACAGGGTGCGTACGAGCAGTACTTC.

The V and J genes are TRBV30 and TRBJ2-1, with a tentative D call TRBD2 (6 bases). The CDR3 sequence is 16 residues long. The V end lost 3 bases, the J end lost 1 base, and 16 bases lay between the germline ends. The germline V gene has CDR1 GTSNPN and CDR2 SVGIG (reference sequence). The CDR3 nucleotides are TGTGCCTGGAGGGAGGGGCGGGGAGCGTCCTACAATGAGCAGTTCTTC. It yields the protein CAWREGRGASYNEQFF.

This chain connects TRBV7-2 to TRBJ2-7; the D gene is possibly TRBD2 (6 bases). The CDR3 is 16 residues long. The V end lost 0 bases, the J end lost 2 bases, and 14 bases lay between the germline ends. From germline, CDR1 is SGHTA and CDR2 FQGNSA. The CDR3 DNA follows: TGTGCCAGCAGCTTAGCCGGAGGTCTAGCGACCTACGAGCAGTACTTC. It yields the protein CASSLAGGLATYEQYF.

This clone was found a few times. The chain recombines TRBV6-5 with TRBJ1-5; 9 bases agree with TRBD1. Looked up from germline, CDR1 is MNHEY and CDR2 is SVGAGI. The CDR3 loop spans 14 amino acids. V shed 6 bases and J 6 bases; nucleotides not matched to a gene: 6. In DNA, the CDR3 is TGTGCCAGCAGCGGGACAGGGAGAGGTCAGCCCCAGCATTTT. The encoded protein is CASSGTGRGQPQHF.

This sequence joins TRBV19 and TRBJ2-7; maybe TRBD1 (5 bases). Trimming stripped 3 bases from V and 5 bases from J, with 11 bases between. The CDR3 runs 13 residues. The germline V gene has CDR1 LNHDA and CDR2 SQIVND (reference sequence). CDR3 sequence: CASSIRGQNEQYF. The CDR3 nucleotides read TGTGCCAGTAGTATTAGGGGTCAGAACGAGCAGTACTTC.

This clone was detected once. V gene TRBV5-1 combines with J gene TRBJ2-7; TRBD2 agrees at 8 bases. Trimming took 3 bases from V and 7 from J; bases not matched to a gene: 9. CDR3 size: 14 residues. The germline V gene has CDR1 SGHRS and CDR2 YFSETQ. For the CDR3, the DNA is TGCGCCAGCAGCTGGGAGCGGGAGCAGAATGAGCAGTACTTC. Residues: CASSWEREQNEQYF.

The V and J genes are TRBV9 and TRBJ2-1; D perhaps matches TRBD2 (5 bases). The V end was cut by 0 bases, the J end by 3 bases, with 10 bases between. Per the germline V gene, CDR1 is SGDLS and CDR2 is YYNGEE. The CDR3 is made up of 15 amino acids. The CDR3 DNA reads TGTGCCAGCAGCGTAGACGAGCGGTACTACAATGAGCAGTTCTTC. Protein: CASSVDERYYNEQFF.

This clone has just a few counts. This chain connects TRBV28 to TRBJ1-2; TRBD1 matches 7 bases. Germline CDR1 and CDR2: MDHEN and SYDVKM. This CDR3 is built from 15 residues. V was clipped by 2 bases and J by 8 bases; unmatched bases: 11. The CDR3 sequence: CASSLRGQVLRGYTF. Here the CDR3 DNA reads TGTGCCAGCAGTTTACGCGGACAGGTCCTCCGAGGCTACACCTTC.

The genes are TRBV10-3 and TRBJ2-2; D is unresolved. The germline gives CDR1 ENHRY, CDR2 SYGVKD. V gave up 8 bases and J gave up 5 bases, with 15 bases separating them. This CDR3 is built from 14 residues. Written as DNA, the CDR3 is TGTGCCATCGCTCCGGTACGAGAGACCGGGGAGCTGTTTTTT. It is translated as CAIAPVRETGELFF.

This chain links TRBV19 with TRBJ1-2; TRBD1 might be the D (5 bases). Trimming removed 2 bases at V and 3 bases at J, with 10 bases between. Germline values: CDR1 LNHDA, CDR2 SQIVND (reference sequence). The CDR3 covers 14 residues. The CDR3 loop reads CASSITGLDYGYTF. CDR3 coding DNA: TGTGCCAGTAGTATAACGGGACTGGACTATGGCTACACCTTC.

The J gene is TRBJ2-2, the V gene TRBV7-9; 8 nucleotides match TRBD1. The J segment lost 4 bases and the V segment lost 5 bases, leaving 15 bases of the junction unmatched. Germline CDR1 and CDR2: SEHNR and FQNEAQ (reference sequence). The CDR3 totals 18 residues. CDR3 loop: CASSPPGGRGHATGELFF. The CDR3 DNA sequence: TGTGCCAGCAGCCCCCCCGGCGGCAGGGGGCATGCCACCGGGGAGCTGTTTTTT.

In DNA, the CDR3 is TGTGCCAGTAGTTTGGGGGCGGGTGAGCAGTTCTTC. It codes for CASSLGAGEQFF. The gene calls are TRBV19 and TRBJ2-1; D possibly corresponds to TRBD1 (6 bases). V was trimmed by 5 bases and J by 9 bases, leaving 11 bases between them. From germline, CDR1 is LNHDA and CDR2 SQIVND (reference sequence). This CDR3 region has 12 residues.

This sequence joins TRBV15 and TRBJ1-1, with a possible D match to TRBD1 (6 bases). The CDR3 extends over 13 amino acids. V shed 5 bases and J shed 0 bases, with 7 bases lying between them. Germline V CDR1 and CDR2: LNHNV, YYDKDF (reference sequence). As DNA, the CDR3 is TGTGCCACCAGCGGGGACATGAACACTGAAGCTTTCTTT. This translates into CATSGDMNTEAFF.

The V and J genes are TRBV6-1 and TRBJ2-2, with D maybe TRBD1 (5 bases). Trimming removed 2 bases from V and 5 bases from J, with 12 bases in between. Germline values: CDR1 MNHNS, CDR2 SASEGT. The CDR3 is 15 residues long. CDR3 sequence: CASSENQGWTGELFF. The CDR3 coding sequence is TGTGCCAGCAGTGAAAATCAGGGTTGGACCGGGGAGCTGTTTTTT.

V usage is TRBV21-1 and J usage is TRBJ1-5; the D segment call TRBD1 is taken from the table without a DNA check. TRBV21-1 is classified as a pseudogene. The CDR3 is 17 amino acids. CDR3 sequence reads: CASSKVGHGYSDQPQHF. The CDR3 nucleotides read TGTGCCAGCAGCAAAGTGGGACATGGCTATAGCGATCAGCCCCAGCATTTT.